The T cell receptor beta chain under discussion was sequenced for a study of cytomegalovirus exposure and HLA in healthy donors. Looking at the study overall: Earlier results showed almost 120 million unique TCR beta sequences derived from some 190 million T cells. Whole-study results and caveats: The majority of CMV-associated TCR beta chains were reported as apparently HLA-restricted in a later analysis.

On this clone: Its antigen is unknown.

This CDR3 spans 16 amino acids. Germline CDR1 and CDR2: KGHSH and LQKENI. With 3 bases clipped from V and 7 bases from J, the junction kept 9 bases outside the gene matches. The study ran its PCR with 60 Vbeta and 13 Jbeta primers. In the original workflow: A later analysis tallied 87 million or so unique TCR beta chains, 9.5 million to 14 million of them shared. Method: immunoSEQ multiplex PCR; TCRdb's copy keeps in-frame clones and lacks some. D and trimming come from the DNA, and the V and J calls and clone size come from that table. The sample consists of some 140,000 clones, less than 80% of them appearing once.

The chain links TRBV18 to TRBJ1-2, with 12 bases lining up with TRBD1. The TCR sequence derives from a woman in her 50s in good health and CMV-seropositive. The sample consisted of PBMCs. CDR3 in amino acids: CASSPGQGARVLGYTF. In DNA, the CDR3 is TGTGCCAGCTCACCGGGACAGGGGGCGCGGGTCCTTGGCTACACCTTC.